The 3 T cell receptor beta chains below come from one sample, sequenced in a study of OX40 agonist ivuxolimab in advanced cancers. The method was immunoSEQ multiplex PCR; TCRdb's version includes in-frame clones alone and lacks a portion of them. The table records about 60,000 clones, 75% to 85% of them present only once. This specimen was CD4+ or CD8+ T cells sorted from blood, taken in a trial of the OX40 agonist ivuxolimab. Receptor source: an adult with an advanced solid tumor such as melanoma, head and neck, liver or kidney cancer.

In its sample, this clone was seen once. The chain employs TRBV15 and TRBJ1-3, with D tentatively TRBD1 (5 bases). Germline CDR1 LNHNV, CDR2 YYDKDF (reference sequence). There are 16 residues in the CDR3. V was trimmed by 0 bases and J by 4 bases, leaving 13 bases between them. CDR3 sequence reads: CATSRDRQGGGNTIYF. The CDR3 coding sequence is TGTGCCACCAGCAGAGATCGGCAGGGCGGGGGAAACACCATATATTTT.

V gene TRBV7-9 combines with J gene TRBJ1-1; 7 bases are shared with TRBD1. The germline CDR1 and CDR2 sequences are SEHNR and FQNEAQ (reference sequence). The J segment lost 4 bases and the V segment lost 5 bases, leaving 7 bases of the junction unmatched. The CDR3 totals 14 residues. The CDR3, as DNA: TGTGCCAGCAGCATGACAGGGAGGGGCACTGAAGCTTTCTTT. Protein: CASSMTGRGTEAFF.

The chain employs TRBV7-9 and TRBJ1-1; D may be TRBD1 (5 bases). CDR1 SEHNR and CDR2 FQNEAQ come from the germline V gene (reference sequence). The germline V and J ends were trimmed by 5 bases and 1 base, with 11 bases remaining between them. The CDR3 is made up of 14 amino acids. The CDR3 DNA sequence: TGTGCCAGCAGCCAATCGACAGAGAACACTGAAGCTTTCTTT. Protein: CASSQSTENTEAFF. Full variable domain (remainder filled in from reference TRBV7-9 and TRBJ1-1): DTGVSQNPRHKITKRGQNVTFRCDPISEHNRLYWYRQTLGQGPEFLTYFQNEAQLEKSRLLSDRFSAERPKGSFSTLEIQRTEQGDSAMYLCASSQSTENTEAFFGQGTRLTVV.